This entry is about one T cell receptor beta chain. This clonotype was picked up many times. The antigen it recognizes is unknown. No much larger clone is present one base from it, and per-base qualities are unavailable. Library construction relied on multiplex PCR. The sequencer listed for this sample is Illumina HiSeq 4000. iRepertoire HTBI primers and Arm-PCR amplification of CDR3 regions were used to construct TCR beta libraries. Before sequencing, the PCR products underwent gel purification. In the authors' own workflow: Gene usage analysis of CDR3 amino acid clonotypes used the approximately 56 TRBV and 12 to 15 TRBJ segments found across samples. COPE and FqMerger were used to merge filtered high-quality paired reads into contigs. Contigs were aligned with BLAST to IMGT TRBV, TRBD and TRBJ reference genes, and CDR3 was defined per IMGT. Highly expanded clones were defined as clonotypes with a frequency above 0.1%. Shannon entropy was used to measure repertoire diversity, and the Gini coefficient was used to measure V-J evenness. Public clonotypes were defined as clonotypes shared by more than one individual. TCRdb reanalyzed the raw reads on its own, using fastp at Q25 for trimming and MiXCR for clone calling, and kept in-frame beta chains. Rows are unified per CDR3 protein, each entry keeping the most common DNA and genes. The V and J calls were determined by TCRdb, not by the authors. The sample yields hundreds of thousands of distinct CDR3 sequences; 13% were counted once. The ten largest clones take up about 10% of the sample.

The data derive from a study of regulatory T cells in long-lasting Graves disease (dated by TCRdb to the early 2020s). As for the study more broadly: Patients with newly diagnosed Graves' disease had been on antithyroid drugs for under 3 months. Patients with persistent Graves' disease were compared with patients with newly diagnosed Graves' disease using TCR sequencing and RNA sequencing of peripheral blood. The study took place in China and was registered as a clinical trial. A total of some 35 samples underwent TCR sequencing, from around 13 patients with persistent Graves' disease and 20 patients with newly diagnosed Graves' disease. Findings and caveats that apply to the study as a whole: Only the TCR beta chain was sequenced and analyzed. Lower TCR Shannon entropy and fewer highly expanded clones were observed in persistent Graves' disease patients than in newly diagnosed patients, which suggested clonal expansion. The authors acknowledged the small sample size as a limitation that may reduce accuracy. The study examined only peripheral blood because the primary lesion, thyroid tissue, could not be accessed. More public clonotypes were shared among persistent patients (fewer than 3,000) than among newly diagnosed patients (966).

The time point label of this sample denotes: newly diagnosed GD, antithyroid drugs for less than 3 months. For both TCR sequencing and RNA sequencing, RNA was extracted from PBMCs using TRIzol. Graves' disease was diagnosed according to American Thyroid Association guidelines. The patients came from an endocrinology department in Xi'an, China. From each patient, around 9 milliliters of peripheral blood was collected into an EDTA anticoagulant tube. PBMCs were isolated by Ficoll Paque Plus density gradient separation without further T cell sorting. An Agilent 2100 Bioanalyzer and agarose gel were used to assess RNA quality, and a NanoDrop 2000 was used to measure RNA concentration. The same data also went into a second study, on T cells in Graves' hyperthyroidism and ophthalmopathy. That second report states: Stable Graves' hyperthyroidism was defined as the absence of progression to ophthalmopathy over 18 months of follow-up. The hyperthyroidism patients were between 18 and 65 years old and newly diagnosed, with a disease duration of less than 2 months. Exclusion was applied to patients with uncontrolled infections, other autoimmune diseases, pregnancy or lactation. Diagnoses relied on clinical symptoms, serum thyroxine and TRAb, thyroid ultrasound and orbital computed tomography. For the first round of RT-PCR on the TCR CDR3, the HTBI primer set was used together with the Qiagen OneStep RT-PCR kit. Most expanded thyroid clonotypes (frequency above 0.001) were also detected in blood, suggesting blood repertoires may reflect thyroid immune responses. In cross-validation, a model built on a 13 V-J signature told ophthalmopathy apart from stable hyperthyroidism with under 90% sensitivity and approximately 81% specificity, and in testing the same model reached 80%/75%. In validation, the model predicted progression to ophthalmopathy a median of roughly 6.5 months before onset, with about 67% sensitivity and 72.22% specificity. TCR V-J signatures able to tell the groups apart were searched for in a discovery cohort of 100 patients, of whom under 45 had Graves' ophthalmopathy and around 56 had stable Graves' hyperthyroidism. Whether ophthalmopathy could be predicted prospectively was tested in an independent validation cohort made up of under 20 hyperthyroidism patients plus 17 patients who later progressed to ophthalmopathy. The approximately 100 discovery patients were divided at random into training and test sets in a 7:3 ratio. Thyroid tissue and blood T-cell repertoires from six Graves' hyperthyroidism patients were also compared in the study. Once sampling was done, hyperthyroidism patients were given methimazole at a starting dose of 30 mg daily, whereas ophthalmopathy patients were given high-dose intravenous methylprednisolone. A second multiplex PCR round built the libraries, followed by size selection and purification. Sequencing of the libraries was done on an Illumina HiSeq2000 using paired-end 100 bp reads. SOAPnuke was used to process the raw data, removing reads that contained adapters or uncalled bases, had a mean Phred below 15, or lacked an exact match to the constant primer or identifier. High-quality paired reads were merged with COPE v1.2.5, and unique nucleotide sequences were defined as clonotypes. MiTCR v1.1 was used to align the clonotypes against IMGT TRBV, TRBD and TRBJ reference segments. The analysis included only V-J combinations with a frequency above 0.0001, which together covered 99% to 99.2% of the repertoires. The TCS score was defined as F50 (clonal expansion) divided by E x V (chaos), with BLOSUM62-based TCRdist calculated between CDR3 peptides within each V-J. Welch's t-statistics and random forest reduced approximately 520 V-J features to roughly 13, which were used in a naive Bayes classifier (R e1071). No statistical method was used to set the sample size in advance, and investigators knew the group allocation. The paper reports TCR Vbeta CDR3 sequencing of roughly 140 peripheral blood samples: around 45 ophthalmopathy, fewer than 80 hyperthyroidism and approximately 17 progressor patients.

The TCR originated in a man in his thirties or forties with Graves disease. Donor details come from another sample of the same person, matched by shared clones. The input for sequencing was peripheral blood mononuclear cells (PBMCs), taken at new diagnosis, from a patient treated with antithyroid drugs.

The CDR3: CASRSGEAKNIQYF. The DNA reads as follows: TGTGCCAGCAGGAGCGGGGAAGCCAAAAACATTCAGTACTTC. The chain links TRBV12-3 or TRBV12-4 with TRBJ2-4, and 7 junction bases match TRBD2. Germline trimming amounts to 6 bases on V and 0 bases on J, with 2 as the count of junction bases outside the gene matches. Reading from cysteine to phenylalanine, the CDR3 counts 14 amino acids. Left in the record is the CDR3 DNA by itself, 42 bases read in frame from the first base.